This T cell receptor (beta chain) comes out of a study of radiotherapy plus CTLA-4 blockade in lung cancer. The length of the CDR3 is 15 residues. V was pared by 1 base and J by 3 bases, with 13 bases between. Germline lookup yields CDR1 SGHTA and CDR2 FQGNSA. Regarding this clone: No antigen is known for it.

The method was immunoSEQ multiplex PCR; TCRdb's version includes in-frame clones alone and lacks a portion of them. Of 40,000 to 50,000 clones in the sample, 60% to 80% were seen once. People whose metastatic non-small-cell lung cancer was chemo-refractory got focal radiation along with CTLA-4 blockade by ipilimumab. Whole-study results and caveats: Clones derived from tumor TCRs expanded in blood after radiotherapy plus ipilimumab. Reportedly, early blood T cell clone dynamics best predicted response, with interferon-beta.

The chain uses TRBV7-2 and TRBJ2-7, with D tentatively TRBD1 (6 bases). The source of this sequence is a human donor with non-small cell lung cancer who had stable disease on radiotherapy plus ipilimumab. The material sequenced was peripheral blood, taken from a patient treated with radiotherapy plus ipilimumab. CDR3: CASSLVGGHLYEQYF. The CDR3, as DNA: TGTGCCAGCAGCTTAGTAGGGGGACACCTCTACGAGCAGTACTTC.